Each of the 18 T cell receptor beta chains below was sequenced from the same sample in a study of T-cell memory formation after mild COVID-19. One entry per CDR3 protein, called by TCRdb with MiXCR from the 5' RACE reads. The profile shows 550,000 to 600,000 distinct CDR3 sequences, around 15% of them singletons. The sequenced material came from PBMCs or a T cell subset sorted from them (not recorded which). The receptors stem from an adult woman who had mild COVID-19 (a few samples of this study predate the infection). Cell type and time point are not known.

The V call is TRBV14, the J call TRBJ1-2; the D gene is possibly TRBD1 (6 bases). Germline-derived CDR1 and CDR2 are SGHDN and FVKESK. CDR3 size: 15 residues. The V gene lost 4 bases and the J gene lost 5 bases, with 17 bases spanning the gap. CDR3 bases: TGTGCCAGCAGCCCTTCCCTTAGGGGGGGATATGGCTACACCTTC. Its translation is CASSPSLRGGYGYTF.

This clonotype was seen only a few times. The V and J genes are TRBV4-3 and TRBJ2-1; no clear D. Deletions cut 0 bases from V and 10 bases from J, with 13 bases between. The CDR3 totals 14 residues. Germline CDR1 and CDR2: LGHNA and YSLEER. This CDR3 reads CASSQDRQGLEQFF. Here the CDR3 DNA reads TGCGCCAGCAGCCAAGATAGACAAGGATTGGAGCAGTTCTTC.

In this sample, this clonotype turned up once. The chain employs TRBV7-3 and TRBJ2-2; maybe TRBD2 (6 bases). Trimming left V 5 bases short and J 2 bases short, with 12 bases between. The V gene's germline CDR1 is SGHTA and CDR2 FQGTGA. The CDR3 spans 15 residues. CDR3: CASSPLGSNTGELFF. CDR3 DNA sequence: TGTGCCAGCAGCCCCCTCGGGAGTAACACCGGGGAGCTGTTTTTT.

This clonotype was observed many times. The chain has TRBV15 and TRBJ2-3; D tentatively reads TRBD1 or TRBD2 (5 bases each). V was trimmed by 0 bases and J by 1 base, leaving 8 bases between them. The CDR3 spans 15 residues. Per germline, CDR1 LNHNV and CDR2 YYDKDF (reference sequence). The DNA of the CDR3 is TGTGCCACCAGCAGAGACGGGGACCGCACAGATACGCAGTATTTT. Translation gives CATSRDGDRTDTQYF.

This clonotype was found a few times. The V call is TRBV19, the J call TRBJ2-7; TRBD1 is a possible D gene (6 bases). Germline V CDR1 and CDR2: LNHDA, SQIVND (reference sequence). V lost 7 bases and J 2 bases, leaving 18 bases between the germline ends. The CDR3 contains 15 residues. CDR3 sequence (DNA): TGTGCCAGTATGTCGAAGGACAGAGTTCCCTACGAGCAGTACTTC. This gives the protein CASMSKDRVPYEQYF.

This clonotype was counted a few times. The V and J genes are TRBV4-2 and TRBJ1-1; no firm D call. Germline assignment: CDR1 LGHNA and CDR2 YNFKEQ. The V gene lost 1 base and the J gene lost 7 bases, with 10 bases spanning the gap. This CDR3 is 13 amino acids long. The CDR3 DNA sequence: TGTGCCAGCAGCCAAGCCGTAGAGTTTGAAGCTTTCTTT. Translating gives CASSQAVEFEAFF.

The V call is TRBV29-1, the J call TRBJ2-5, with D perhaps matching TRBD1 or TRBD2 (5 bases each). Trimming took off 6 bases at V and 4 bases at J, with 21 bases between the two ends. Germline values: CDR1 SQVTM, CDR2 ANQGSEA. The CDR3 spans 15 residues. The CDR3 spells CSVTVGLARGETQYF. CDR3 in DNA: TGCAGCGTCACCGTGGGGCTAGCTAGGGGAGAGACCCAGTACTTC.

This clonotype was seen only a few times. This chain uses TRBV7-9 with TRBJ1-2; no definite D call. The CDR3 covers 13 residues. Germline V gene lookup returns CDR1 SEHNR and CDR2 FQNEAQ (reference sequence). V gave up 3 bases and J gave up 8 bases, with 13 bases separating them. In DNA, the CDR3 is TGTGCCAGCAGCTTCGATGATCGGAGGGGCTACACCTTC. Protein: CASSFDDRRGYTF. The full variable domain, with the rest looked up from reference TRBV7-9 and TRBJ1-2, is DTGVSQNPRHKITKRGQNVTFRCDPISEHNRLYWYRQTLGQGPEFLTYFQNEAQLEKSRLLSDRFSAERPKGSFSTLEIQRTEQGDSAMYLCASSFDDRRGYTFGSGTRLTVV.

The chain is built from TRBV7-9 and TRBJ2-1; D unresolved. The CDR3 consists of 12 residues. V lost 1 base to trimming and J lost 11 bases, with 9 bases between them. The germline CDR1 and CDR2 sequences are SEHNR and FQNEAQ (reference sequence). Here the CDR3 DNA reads TGTGCCAGCAGCTTAGGTGGTTGGCAGCAGTTCTTC. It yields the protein CASSLGGWQQFF.

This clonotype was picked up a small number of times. CDR3 sequence reads: CASSPPSGGAGELFF. CDR3 DNA sequence: TGTGCCAGCAGCCCCCCAAGCGGGGGGGCCGGGGAGCTGTTTTTT. The chain uses TRBV7-3 and TRBJ2-2; 10 nucleotides match TRBD2. Trimming cost V 5 bases and J 6 bases; bases outside gene matches: 6. The CDR3 has 15 amino acids. Germline CDR1 is SGHTA and CDR2 is FQGTGA. The variable domain in full, with the rest retrieved from reference TRBV7-3 and TRBJ2-2, is GAGVSQTPSNKVTEKGKYVELRCDPISGHTALYWYRQSLGQGPEFLIYFQGTGAADDSGLPNDRFFAVRPEGSVSTLKIQRTERGDSAVYLCASSPPSGGAGELFFGEGSRLTVL.

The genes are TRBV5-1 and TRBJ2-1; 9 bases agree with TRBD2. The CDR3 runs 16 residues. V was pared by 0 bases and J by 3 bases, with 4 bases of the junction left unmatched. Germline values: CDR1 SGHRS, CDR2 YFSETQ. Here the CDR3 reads CASSLGVAGDYNEQFF. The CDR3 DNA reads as TGCGCCAGCAGCTTGGGGGTAGCGGGGGACTACAATGAGCAGTTCTTC.

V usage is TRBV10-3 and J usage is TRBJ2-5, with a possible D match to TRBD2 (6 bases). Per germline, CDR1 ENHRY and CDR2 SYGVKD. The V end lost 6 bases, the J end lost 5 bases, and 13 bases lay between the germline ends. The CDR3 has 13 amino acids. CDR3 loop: CAISSDGRETQYF. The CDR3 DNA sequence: TGTGCCATCAGCTCGGATGGGAGGGAGACCCAGTACTTC.

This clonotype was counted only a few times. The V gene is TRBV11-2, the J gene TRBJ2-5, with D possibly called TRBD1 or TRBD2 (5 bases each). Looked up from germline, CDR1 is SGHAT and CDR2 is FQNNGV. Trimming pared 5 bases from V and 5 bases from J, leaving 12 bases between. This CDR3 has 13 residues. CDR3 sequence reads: CASSLTGTETQYF. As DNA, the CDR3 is TGTGCCAGCAGCCTCACGGGGACGGAGACCCAGTACTTC.

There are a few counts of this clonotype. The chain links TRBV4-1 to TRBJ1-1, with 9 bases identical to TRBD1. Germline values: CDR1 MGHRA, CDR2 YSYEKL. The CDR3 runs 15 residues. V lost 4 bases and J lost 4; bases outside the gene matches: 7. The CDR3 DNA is TGCGCCAGCAGCCTCCGACAGGGGGGTTCCACTGAAGCTTTCTTT. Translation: CASSLRQGGSTEAFF.

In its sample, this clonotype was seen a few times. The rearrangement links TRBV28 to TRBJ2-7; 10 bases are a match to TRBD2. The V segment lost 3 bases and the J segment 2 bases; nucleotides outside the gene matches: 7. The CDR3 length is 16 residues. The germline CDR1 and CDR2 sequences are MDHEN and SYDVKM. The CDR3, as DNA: TGTGCCAGCAGTTTCTCACTAGCGGGATTAACCTACGAGCAGTACTTC. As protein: CASSFSLAGLTYEQYF.

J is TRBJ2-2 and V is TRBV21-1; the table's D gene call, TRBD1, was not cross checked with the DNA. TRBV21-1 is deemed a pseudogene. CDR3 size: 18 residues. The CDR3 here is CASSPSSARDRAPGELFF. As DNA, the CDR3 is TGTGCCAGCAGCCCTTCCTCCGCCCGGGACAGGGCGCCCGGGGAGCTGTTTTTT.

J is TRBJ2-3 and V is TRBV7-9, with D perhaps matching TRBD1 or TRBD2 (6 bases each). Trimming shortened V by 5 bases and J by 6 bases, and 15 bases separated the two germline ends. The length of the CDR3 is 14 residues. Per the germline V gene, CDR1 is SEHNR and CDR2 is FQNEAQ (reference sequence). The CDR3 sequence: CASSPGGATDTQYF. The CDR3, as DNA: TGTGCCAGCAGCCCCGGGGGCGCGACGGATACGCAGTATTTT.

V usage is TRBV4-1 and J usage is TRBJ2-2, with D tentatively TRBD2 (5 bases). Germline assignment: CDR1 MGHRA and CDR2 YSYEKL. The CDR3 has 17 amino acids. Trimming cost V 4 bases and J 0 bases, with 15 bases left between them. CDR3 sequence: CASSRDELGPNTGELFF. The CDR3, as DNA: TGCGCCAGCAGCCGGGATGAACTAGGCCCGAACACCGGGGAGCTGTTTTTT.